This T cell receptor beta chain was sequenced during a study of PD-L1 blockade in urothelial cancer. On the study more broadly: Atezolizumab 1,200 mg was given intravenously every 3 weeks, starting 2014. T cells numbered a median of approximately 150,000 in the blood samples. Study results and limitations: Tumor-associated clones in the blood of durable-benefit patients grew more at 3 weeks.

Sequenced by immunoSEQ multiplex PCR; TCRdb stores in-frame clones only, minus some. The table records 35,000 to 45,000 clones, about 83% of them present only once. V shed 3 bases and J shed 6 bases, with 10 bases lying between them. The CDR3 has 13 residues. The germline V gene has CDR1 MGHRA and CDR2 YSYEKL. About this clone: The antigen remains undetermined.

Time point reported: peripheral blood 6 weeks after treatment start. Sequencing was performed on PBMCs, taken around atezolizumab (anti-PD-L1) treatment. The chain is built from TRBV4-1 and TRBJ2-3, with D possibly matching TRBD2 (6 bases). This sequence originates from a man between 60 and 70 years old with urothelial cancer. The CDR3 DNA reads TGCGCCAGCAGCCAGGGTGGGGGGGATACGCAGTATTTT. Translation: CASSQGGGDTQYF.